The 20 T cell receptor beta chains given below trace back to one sample, sequenced in a study of read filtering for tumor transcriptome and immune sequencing. The library was built from about 400 ng RNA with molecular barcoded adaptors for alpha/delta and beta/gamma chains. TCRdb reprocessed the reads via MiXCR and lists one record per CDR3 protein. The sample gives more than 100,000 distinct CDR3 sequences, less than 15% of which show up once; 8% to 9% is in the top ten. Sequencing was done on a sample of a population of CD138-negative cells sorted from bone marrow. Source of these receptors: a donor over 35 with multiple myeloma.

This clonotype was observed a handful of times. The gene calls are TRBV6-5 and TRBJ2-5, with D possibly matching TRBD2 (5 bases). CDR3 length: 14 residues. Looked up from germline, CDR1 is MNHEY and CDR2 is SVGAGI. V lost 5 bases and J lost 4, with 14 bases in between. The CDR3 DNA reads TGTGCCAGCAGTCTCCGGGGTGGGAGAGAGACCCAGTACTTC. Protein sequence: CASSLRGGRETQYF.

The rearrangement uses TRBV20-1 and TRBJ1-3; 9 bases agree with TRBD1. The junction had 6 bases not matched to a gene; V was cut back by 1 base and J by 2 bases. Germline-derived CDR1 and CDR2 are DFQATT and SNEGSKA (reference sequence). This CDR3 spans 16 amino acids. The CDR3 bases are TGCAGTGCTAGAGCTTTGGACAGGGGTACTGGAAACACCATATATTTT. Translated, it gives CSARALDRGTGNTIYF.

With regard to this clonotype: Just one base apart from a much larger clone, this may be a read error. The rearrangement uses TRBV11-3 and TRBJ1-4; a possible D gene is TRBD1 (6 bases). The J call may be mistaken, given a closer DNA end match to TRBJ2-3. Germline V CDR1 and CDR2: SGHNT, YENEEA. This CDR3 is built from 15 residues. CDR3 nucleotides: TGTGCCAGCAGCGGCGGACAGCTCTCCCCAGATGCGCAGTATTTT. The encoded protein is CASSGGQLSPDAQYF.

This clonotype was seen repeatedly, ten times or more. At one end, the junction sequence differs from germline, possibly due to a read error. The chain employs TRBV20-1 and TRBJ2-1; D uncertain. This CDR3 is 16 amino acids long. Germline V gene data show CDR1 as DFQATT and CDR2 as SNEGSKA (reference sequence). Written as DNA, the CDR3 is TGCAGTTCTAGTCCGACCCCCGTCATGTCCTACAATGAGCAGTTCTTC. This translates into CSSSPTPVMSYNEQFF.

This clonotype was detected ten times or more. The chain uses TRBV7-8 and TRBJ2-5; TRBD1 matches 7 bases. The ends lost 4 bases at V and 7 bases at J; junction bases unmatched: 6. Per germline, CDR1 SGHVS and CDR2 FQNEAQ. The CDR3 has 13 amino acids. Here the CDR3 DNA reads TGTGCCAGCAGCTCTGGACAGGCAATGACCCAGTACTTC. Translated, it gives CASSSGQAMTQYF. The full variable domain, completed using reference TRBV7-8 and TRBJ2-5, is GAGVSQSPRYKVAKRGQDVALRCDPISGHVSLFWYQQALGQGPEFLTYFQNEAQLDKSGLPSDRFFAERPEGSVSTLKIQRTQQEDSAVYLCASSSGQAMTQYFGPGTRLLVL.

This clonotype occurred many times. The chain links TRBV7-6 to TRBJ2-1; no firm D call. Per the germline V gene, CDR1 is SGHVS and CDR2 is FNYEAQ. The CDR3 has 18 residues. Trimming took 1 base from V and 3 from J, leaving 19 bases between them. CDR3 loop: CASSLGDKLWRIYNEQFF. In DNA, the CDR3 is TGTGCCAGCAGCTTAGGGGATAAACTATGGAGAATCTACAATGAGCAGTTCTTC.

This clonotype was observed at least ten times. CDR3 coding DNA: TGCAGTGCTGGGACTACCTACTCCTACAATGAGCAGTTCTTC. As protein: CSAGTTYSYNEQFF. The J gene is TRBJ2-1, the V gene TRBV20-1; the match to TRBD2 covers 7 bases. The CDR3 is 14 residues long. In germline, CDR1 is DFQATT, CDR2 SNEGSKA (reference sequence). V lost 5 bases and J lost 0; bases outside the gene matches: 4.

The table lists this clonotype with many counts. The gene calls are TRBV27 and TRBJ1-1, with D maybe TRBD1 (6 bases). Germline CDR1 and CDR2: MNHEY and SMNVEV (reference sequence). There are 15 residues in the CDR3. Deletions cut 4 bases from V and 0 bases from J, with 12 bases between. The CDR3 loop reads CASSSPGHLNTEAFF. CDR3 DNA: TGTGCCAGCAGTTCCCCGGGACACCTGAACACTGAAGCTTTCTTT.

V usage is TRBV20-1 and J usage is TRBJ2-7, with TRBD1 matching 9 bases. The CDR3 totals 15 residues. Trimming at V came to 5 bases and at J to 2 bases, leaving 10 bases not matched to a gene. Germline V lookup: CDR1 DFQATT, CDR2 SNEGSKA (reference sequence). The CDR3 sequence is CSASRTGTGTYEQYF. The CDR3 nucleotides are TGCAGTGCTTCTAGAACCGGGACAGGGACCTACGAGCAGTACTTC.

This clonotype showed up many times. This sequence joins TRBV18 and TRBJ2-1; TRBD1 might be the D (6 bases). The CDR3 consists of 15 residues. The V and J ends lost 3 bases and 12 bases respectively, with 21 bases between them. Per germline, CDR1 KGHSH and CDR2 LQKENI. The CDR3 region has the DNA TGTGCCAGCTCACCGCAGCATGGGACAACTGAGGGGCAGTTCTTC. Encoded protein: CASSPQHGTTEGQFF.

This rearrangement joins TRBV15 to TRBJ2-5, with a weak D call TRBD1 (7 bases). The CDR3 loop spans 15 amino acids. The V end was cut by 0 bases, the J end by 5 bases, with 13 bases between. Germline V CDR1 and CDR2: LNHNV, YYDKDF (reference sequence). The CDR3 here is CATSRDPGGLETQYF. CDR3 DNA: TGTGCCACCAGCAGAGATCCAGGGGGACTCGAGACCCAGTACTTC. Looking up the rest from reference TRBV15 and TRBJ2-5 gives the full variable domain: DAMVIQNPRYQVTQFGKPVTLSCSQTLNHNVMYWYQQKSSQAPKLLFHYYDKDFNNEADTPDNFQSRRPNTSFCFLDIRSPGLGDTAMYLCATSRDPGGLETQYFGPGTRLLVL.

This clonotype was seen many times. The rearrangement uses TRBV7-2 and TRBJ2-5; 9 nucleotides line up with TRBD1. Germline V gives CDR1 SGHTA, CDR2 FQGNSA. The junction had 5 bases not matched to a gene; V was cut back by 5 bases and J by 4 bases. The CDR3 spans 14 residues. The CDR3 nucleotides are TGTGCCAGCAGCGCGGGACAGGGCAGAGAGACCCAGTACTTC. Its protein product is CASSAGQGRETQYF.

As regards this clonotype: This clone may be a read error of a much larger clone one base away. The chain links TRBV23-1 to TRBJ2-1; D call uncertain. TRBV23-1 counts as an open reading frame of uncertain function. This CDR3 region has 16 residues. The CDR3, as DNA: TGCGCCAGCCGTCAATCCCACCGGGTTCCGGCCTATGAGCAGTTCTTC. This translates into CASRQSHRVPAYEQFF.

Note on this clonotype: Just one base apart from a much larger clone, this may be a read error. The chain recombines TRBV4-1 with TRBJ2-1; 11 bases agree with TRBD2. Germline values: CDR1 MGHRA, CDR2 YSYEKL. CDR3 length: 16 amino acids. The CDR3 nucleotides read TGCGCCAGCGGCCAGGTTAGCGGGAGGGCCGTAAGTGAGCAGTTCTTC. Its protein product is CASGQVSGRAVSEQFF.

This clonotype was found many times. This chain uses TRBV10-3 with TRBJ1-4, with a weak D call TRBD1 (6 bases). Trimming pared 8 bases from V and 7 bases from J, leaving 20 bases between. Looked up from germline, CDR1 is ENHRY and CDR2 is SYGVKD. There are 15 residues in the CDR3. CDR3 sequence (DNA): TGTGCCATCGGGGCCCGGAGAGAAGGGGGTGAAAAACTGTTTTTT. Protein sequence: CAIGARREGGEKLFF.

Ten or more counts support this clonotype. This chain uses TRBV6-1 with TRBJ2-7; a weak D match, TRBD1 (5 bases). The ends were cut back, 8 bases at V and 3 bases at J, with 14 bases in the middle. The V gene's germline CDR1 is MNHNS and CDR2 SASEGT. The CDR3 extends over 13 amino acids. The CDR3 DNA is TGTGCCAGCGTCTCGGAAAGGGGCTACGAGCAGTACTTC. It specifies CASVSERGYEQYF.

This clonotype showed up many times. This chain's CDR3 is CAISGLNTEAFF. For the CDR3, the DNA is TGTGCCATCAGTGGTCTGAACACTGAAGCTTTCTTT. V usage is TRBV10-3 and J usage is TRBJ1-1, with unresolved D. From germline, CDR1 is ENHRY and CDR2 SYGVKD. The CDR3 runs 12 residues. The V gene lost 4 bases and the J gene lost 0 bases, with 3 bases spanning the gap.

The V call is TRBV7-8, the J call TRBJ1-5, with D hard to call. Trimming pared 0 bases from V and 2 bases from J, leaving 8 bases between. The CDR3 is 15 amino acids. Germline loops: CDR1 SGHVS, CDR2 FQNEAQ. DNA for the CDR3: TGTGCCAGCAGCTTAGCAGGGATGGGCAATCAGCCCCAGCATTTT. It translates to CASSLAGMGNQPQHF.

This clonotype was detected many times. The chain combines TRBV4-1 with TRBJ2-3; D remains ambiguous. Germline assignment: CDR1 MGHRA and CDR2 YSYEKL. The CDR3 runs 15 residues. Trimming took 7 bases from V and 0 from J, leaving 14 bases between them. The CDR3 DNA is TGCGCCAGCACCCCGTCGCCGGTGAGCACAGATACGCAGTATTTT. It encodes CASTPSPVSTDTQYF.

On this clonotype: An end of the junction differs from the germline gene, which may be a read error. The chain carries TRBV2 and TRBJ2-3; D unresolved. Germline V CDR1 and CDR2: SNHLY, FYNNEI. The CDR3 is 13 residues long. CDR3 bases: TGTGCCAGCAGTCGAGACTCCACAGATACGCGGTATTTT. Protein product: CASSRDSTDTRYF.